This TCR beta chain was sequenced during a study of blood T cell repertoires in COVID-19. In the original processing: Scientists estimated how many nucleated cells there were by amplifying reference gene primers. Profiled with immunoSEQ multiplex PCR; TCRdb holds only in-frame clones, not every one. From that table come the V and J calls and clone size; the DNA was used to work out D and trimming. The data contain 81,000 or so clones, over 75% of them singletons. Germline CDR1 and CDR2: SGHRS and YFSETQ. Trimming removed 0 bases from V and 0 bases from J, with 6 bases in between. The CDR3 sequence is 15 residues long.

This sequence was found in a human donor in a cohort sampled during active COVID-19. The sequenced material came from peripheral blood. This chain joins TRBV5-1 and TRBJ2-2; TRBD1 is a possible D gene (5 bases). The CDR3 protein is CASSLGRANTGELFF. The DNA of the CDR3 is TGCGCCAGCAGCTTGGGCAGGGCGAACACCGGGGAGCTGTTTTTT.